The present T cell receptor beta chain was sequenced within a study of cytomegalovirus exposure and HLA in healthy donors. Study results and limitations: A classifier reportedly called cytomegalovirus status with high sensitivity and specificity.

Germline loops: CDR1 SEHNR, CDR2 FQNEAQ (reference sequence). The CDR3 totals 13 residues. The V end lost 2 bases, the J end lost 2 bases, and 6 bases lay between the germline ends. Vbeta (60) and Jbeta (13) primers were used in the PCR. The data were produced by immunoSEQ multiplex PCR, yet TCRdb's version contains in-frame clones alone and is incomplete. The sample contains 120,000 to 150,000 clones, over 80% of which appear only once. Concerning this clone: Its antigen is unknown.

The sequence derives from a female donor in good health and CMV-seronegative. V and J are TRBV7-9 and TRBJ1-1; D ambiguous. The sequenced material came from PBMCs. Written as DNA, the CDR3 is TGTGCCAGCAGCTTATCAGGCAACACTGAAGCTTTCTTT. Amino acid sequence: CASSLSGNTEAFF. Filled out from reference TRBV7-9 and TRBJ1-1, the complete variable domain reads DTGVSQNPRHKITKRGQNVTFRCDPISEHNRLYWYRQTLGQGPEFLTYFQNEAQLEKSRLLSDRFSAERPKGSFSTLEIQRTEQGDSAMYLCASSLSGNTEAFFGQGTRLTVV.